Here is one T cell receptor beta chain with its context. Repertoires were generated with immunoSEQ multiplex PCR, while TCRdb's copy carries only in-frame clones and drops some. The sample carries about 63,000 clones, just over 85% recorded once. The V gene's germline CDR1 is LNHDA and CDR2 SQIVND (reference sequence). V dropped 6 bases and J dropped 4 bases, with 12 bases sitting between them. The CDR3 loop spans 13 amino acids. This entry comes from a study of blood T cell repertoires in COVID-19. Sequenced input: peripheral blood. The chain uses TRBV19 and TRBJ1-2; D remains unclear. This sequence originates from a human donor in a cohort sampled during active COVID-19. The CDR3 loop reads CASSDAGFYGYTF. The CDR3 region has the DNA TGTGCCAGTAGCGATGCGGGATTCTATGGCTACACCTTC.